The 9 T cell receptor beta chains in this list originate from one sample, sequenced in a study of cytomegalovirus exposure and HLA in healthy donors. Vbeta (60) and Jbeta (13) primers were used in the PCR. Sequenced by immunoSEQ multiplex PCR; TCRdb stores in-frame clones only, minus some. The sample includes around 41,000 clones, roughly three quarters of them seen just once. The specimen sequenced was PBMCs. The receptors were sampled from a middle-aged man in good health and CMV-seronegative.

This chain links TRBV7-2 with TRBJ2-7; TRBD1 aligns across 10 bases. Looked up from germline, CDR1 is SGHTA and CDR2 is FQGNSA. Unmatched junction bases numbered 11, after V lost 5 bases and J lost 7 bases. The CDR3 has 15 residues. CDR3 nucleotides: TGTGCCAGCAGCCAACTGGGACAGGGGTTCGAGGAGCAGTACTTC. This encodes CASSQLGQGFEEQYF.

The rearrangement links TRBV28 to TRBJ2-2; TRBD1 is a possible D gene (7 bases). CDR1 is MDHEN and CDR2 is SYDVKM in the germline V gene. The V end was cut by 7 bases, the J end by 2 bases, with 20 bases between. CDR3 length: 17 amino acids. CDR3 region: CASTPGGQGVNTGELFF. The CDR3 DNA reads as TGTGCCAGCACCCCTGGGGGGCAGGGGGTTAACACCGGGGAGCTGTTTTTT.

CDR3 coding DNA: TGTGCCAGTAGTCCGGGGTTCTCCTACGAGCAGTACTTC. Translation gives CASSPGFSYEQYF. The chain couples TRBV19 to TRBJ2-7; D is possibly TRBD2 (5 bases). This CDR3 spans 13 amino acids. V lost 5 bases and J 0 bases, leaving 8 bases between the germline ends. Looked up from germline, CDR1 is LNHDA and CDR2 is SQIVND (reference sequence).

A few counts support this clone. The chain is built from TRBV10-2 and TRBJ2-7; TRBD2 might be the D (5 bases). This CDR3 comprises 12 residues. From germline, CDR1 is WSHSY and CDR2 SAAADI. The V end was cut by 8 bases, the J end by 4 bases, with 12 bases between. CDR3 coding DNA: TGCGCCAGCCGCCCCGAGGGTTACGAGCAGTACTTC. Amino acids: CASRPEGYEQYF.

This clone was counted a single time. The chain recombines TRBV4-3 with TRBJ2-7; D may be TRBD2 (5 bases). V was shortened by 0 bases and J by 6 bases, with 9 bases between the two germline ends. This CDR3 comprises 13 residues. CDR1 and CDR2 from the germline V gene are LGHNA and YSLEER. CDR3 protein: CASSQDGRGEQYF. CDR3 bases: TGCGCCAGCAGCCAAGATGGCCGGGGCGAGCAGTACTTC.

J is TRBJ2-2 and V is TRBV6-1, with D perhaps matching TRBD1 (8 bases). The germline CDR1 and CDR2 sequences are MNHNS and SASEGT. V dropped 3 bases and J dropped 5 bases, with 16 bases sitting between them. CDR3 length: 16 amino acids. CDR3 in amino acids: CASSEWTGRGTGELFF. The DNA for the CDR3 is TGTGCCAGCAGTGAGTGGACAGGGAGGGGTACCGGGGAGCTGTTTTTT.

The chain joins TRBV30 to TRBJ1-2; D remains ambiguous. Germline V gene data show CDR1 as GTSNPN and CDR2 as SVGIG (reference sequence). The germline V and J ends were trimmed by 1 base and 13 bases, with 16 bases remaining between them. The CDR3 is made up of 12 amino acids. The CDR3 DNA reads as TGTGCCTGGAGTGCCCCACCCACGGCGGGCACCTTC. Translation gives CAWSAPPTAGTF.

By sample fraction, this clone is medium-sized. This rearrangement joins TRBV4-2 to TRBJ1-4, with D maybe TRBD1 (5 bases). In germline, CDR1 is LGHNA, CDR2 YNFKEQ. V lost 3 bases to trimming and J lost 7 bases, with 18 bases between them. CDR3 length: 16 amino acids. CDR3 coding DNA: TGTGCCAGCAGCCACACCCCGGAGGGGCCTGGTGAAAAACTGTTTTTT. Translating gives CASSHTPEGPGEKLFF.

This clone was seen once. V and J are TRBV7-2 and TRBJ2-7; perhaps TRBD1 as D (7 bases). Trimming took off 2 bases at V and 5 bases at J, with 16 bases between the two ends. This CDR3 spans 15 amino acids. Germline CDR1 and CDR2: SGHTA and FQGNSA. The CDR3, as DNA: TGTGCCAGCAGCTTATCTTCAGGGGGGTCCCACGAGCAGTACTTC. It encodes CASSLSSGGSHEQYF. The full variable domain, with the rest looked up from reference TRBV7-2 and TRBJ2-7, is GAGVSQSPSNKVTEKGKDVELRCDPISGHTALYWYRQSLGQGLEFLIYFQGNSAPDKSGLPSDRFSAERTGGSVSTLTIQRTQQEDSAVYLCASSLSSGGSHEQYFGPGTRLTVT.